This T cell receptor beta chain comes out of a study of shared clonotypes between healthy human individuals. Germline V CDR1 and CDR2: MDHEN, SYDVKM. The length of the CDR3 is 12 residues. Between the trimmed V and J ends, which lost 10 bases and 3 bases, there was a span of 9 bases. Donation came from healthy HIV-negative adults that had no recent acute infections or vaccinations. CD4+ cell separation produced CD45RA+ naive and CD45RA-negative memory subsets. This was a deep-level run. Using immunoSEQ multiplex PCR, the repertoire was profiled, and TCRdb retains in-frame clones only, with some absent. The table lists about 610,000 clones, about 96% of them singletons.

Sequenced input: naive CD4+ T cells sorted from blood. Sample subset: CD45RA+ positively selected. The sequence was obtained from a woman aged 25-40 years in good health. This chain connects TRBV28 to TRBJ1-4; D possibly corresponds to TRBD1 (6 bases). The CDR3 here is CAIQGANEKLFF. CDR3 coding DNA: TGTGCCATACAGGGTGCTAATGAAAAACTGTTTTTT.